Each of the 26 T cell receptor beta chains below was sequenced from the same sample in a study of human T cells and chemical hapten exposure. Time point described: healthy volunteer bleed at 6 weeks. Total RNA extraction was carried out from unfractionated whole blood. TCRdb ran MiXCR on the RACE reads and lists one entry per CDR3 protein. The sample yields 35,000 to 50,000 distinct CDR3 sequences, 3.7% seen once. Sequencing was done on a sample of whole blood. These receptors originate from a human donor in good health. Some clones in this sample may be carry-over from other donors' samples.

This clonotype was seen repeatedly, ten times or more. The chain combines TRBV27 with TRBJ2-7, with 8 nucleotides matching TRBD1. J gave up 3 bases and V 5 bases, and 9 bases lay outside the gene matches. Germline lookup yields CDR1 MNHEY and CDR2 SMNVEV (reference sequence). The CDR3 contains 15 residues. The CDR3 nucleotides read TGTGCCAGCAGTCCAGGGACAGGTCTCGACTACGAGCAGTACTTC. Its translation: CASSPGTGLDYEQYF.

Many counts were recorded for this clonotype. The chain has TRBV6-5 and TRBJ1-6; D gene uncertain. Germline lookup yields CDR1 MNHEY and CDR2 SVGAGI. The CDR3 runs 15 residues. V was trimmed by 2 bases and J by 8 bases, leaving 13 bases between them. The CDR3 DNA reads TGTGCCAGCAGTTACAAGGGCCCGGGAGATTCACCCCTCCACTTT. It codes for CASSYKGPGDSPLHF.

The sample holds a few counts of this clonotype. The chain recombines TRBV20-1 with TRBJ2-3; 7 bases map to TRBD2. CDR1 DFQATT and CDR2 SNEGSKA come from the germline V gene (reference sequence). This CDR3 is built from 19 residues. J was trimmed by 0 bases and V by 0 bases; bases with no gene match: 15. The CDR3 coding sequence is TGCAGTGCTAGAGACCTTCGGGACTATCAGCACTCTAGCACAGATACGCAGTATTTT. It codes for CSARDLRDYQHSSTDTQYF.

The sample holds many counts of this clonotype. The CDR3 DNA follows: TGTGCCAGCAGCCAAGCGGACACCGGTGGGGCTTTCTTT. Protein product: CASSQADTGGAFF. This chain connects TRBV3-1 to TRBJ1-1, with D maybe TRBD1 (5 bases). Trimming removed 1 base from V and 11 bases from J, with 14 bases in between. CDR1 is LGHDT and CDR2 is YNNKEL in the germline V gene (reference sequence). The CDR3 loop spans 13 amino acids. The complete variable domain, with remaining parts taken from reference TRBV3-1 and TRBJ1-1, reads DTAVSQTPKYLVTQMGNDKSIKCEQNLGHDTMYWYKQDSKKFLKIMFSYNNKELIINETVPNRFSPKSPDKAHLNLHINSLELGDSAVYFCASSQADTGGAFFGQGTRLTVV.

Comment on this clonotype: Being one base from a much bigger clone, this may be a read error. This chain joins TRBV7-9 and TRBJ1-1; D uncertain. CDR1 and CDR2 from the germline V gene are SEHNR and FQNEAQ (reference sequence). This CDR3 has 15 residues. This CDR3 reads CANSPTAEWGTEAFF. The CDR3 bases are TGTGCCAACAGCCCCACGGCTGAGTGGGGCACTGAAGCTTTCTTT.

This chain joins TRBV28 and TRBJ2-3; 7 nucleotides agree with TRBD2. Germline assignment: CDR1 MDHEN and CDR2 SYDVKM. Losses at the gene ends were 3 bases for V and 4 bases for J; bases not matched to a gene: 10. The CDR3 loop spans 16 amino acids. This CDR3 reads CASSFGGSGEADTQYF. In nucleotides, the CDR3 is TGTGCCAGCAGTTTCGGGGGGTCCGGGGAGGCAGATACGCAGTATTTT.

This clonotype was picked up many times. The chain couples TRBV7-6 to TRBJ2-3; 10 positions match TRBD1. V was clipped by 5 bases and J by 1 base; unmatched bases: 3. The length of the CDR3 is 15 residues. Germline-derived CDR1 and CDR2 are SGHVS and FNYEAQ. The CDR3 spells CASSAGTGGTDTQYF. CDR3 nucleotide sequence: TGTGCCAGCAGCGCCGGGACAGGGGGCACAGATACGCAGTATTTT.

This clonotype was seen at least ten times. The gene calls are TRBV12-3 or TRBV12-4 and TRBJ2-3, with D uncertain. CDR3 length: 12 residues. V was trimmed by 5 bases and J by 5 bases, leaving 8 bases between them. The CDR3 spells CASSTNLDTQYF. The CDR3 DNA follows: TGTGCCAGCAGTACAAACTTAGATACGCAGTATTTT.

This clonotype appeared a few times. The chain has TRBV27 and TRBJ1-5; possibly TRBD1 for D (5 bases). CDR1 MNHEY and CDR2 SMNVEV come from the germline V gene (reference sequence). There are 15 residues in the CDR3. The V gene lost 5 bases and the J gene lost 9 bases, with 20 bases spanning the gap. The CDR3 here is CASSGIWGGSGPQHF. Here the CDR3 DNA reads TGTGCCAGCAGTGGGATTTGGGGGGGTTCGGGGCCCCAGCATTTT.

This clonotype was picked up many times. The genes are TRBV12-5 and TRBJ2-1, with TRBD2 identical over 9 bases. The J segment lost 4 bases and the V segment lost 0 bases, leaving 10 bases of the junction unmatched. The CDR3 is 18 residues long. From germline, CDR1 is LGHNT and CDR2 FRNRAP. CDR3 amino acids: CASGLVPPREGRYNEQFF. The CDR3, as DNA: TGTGCTAGTGGTTTGGTCCCTCCGCGGGAGGGCCGGTACAATGAGCAGTTCTTC.

The sample holds many counts of this clonotype. The V call is TRBV5-1, the J call TRBJ2-3, with D uncertain. The CDR3 covers 15 residues. Germline V gene lookup returns CDR1 SGHRS and CDR2 YFSETQ. V was trimmed by 1 base and J by 3 bases, leaving 12 bases between them. CDR3 sequence reads: CASSLSRTVTDTQYF. The CDR3, as DNA: TGCGCCAGCAGCTTGAGTAGGACCGTAACAGATACGCAGTATTTT.

In its sample, this clonotype was seen a few times. The chain employs TRBV5-4 and TRBJ1-2; D uncertain. Germline V gene data show CDR1 as SGHNT and CDR2 as YYREEE (reference sequence). Trimming removed 4 bases at V and 0 bases at J, with 7 bases between. This CDR3 spans 13 amino acids. CDR3 sequence (DNA): TGTGCCAGCAGCCAAACAGCTAACTATGGCTACACCTTC. This translates into CASSQTANYGYTF.

V gene TRBV11-2 combines with J gene TRBJ1-1; D call uncertain. The CDR3 contains 14 residues. The germline gives CDR1 SGHAT, CDR2 FQNNGV. The ends were cut back, 4 bases at V and 1 base at J, with 10 bases in the middle. The CDR3 DNA is TGTGCCAGCAGCTCGTCCAGAAAGAACACTGAAGCTTTCTTT. Its translation is CASSSSRKNTEAFF.

The CDR3 spells CASSELDGDGYTF. The CDR3 region has the DNA TGTGCCAGCAGTGAATTGGACGGAGATGGCTACACCTTC. This chain links TRBV2 with TRBJ1-2; D unclear. The CDR3 is 13 amino acids. Germline V gene sequence: CDR1 SNHLY, CDR2 FYNNEI. Deletions cut 2 bases from V and 6 bases from J, with 10 bases between.

This rearrangement joins TRBV14 to TRBJ2-2; no definite D call. V was clipped by 0 bases and J by 1 base, with 9 bases between them. This CDR3 has 16 residues. The germline V gene has CDR1 SGHDN and CDR2 FVKESK. For the CDR3, the DNA is TGTGCCAGCAGCCAAGATCTACTCCTGAACACCGGGGAGCTGTTTTTT. Protein: CASSQDLLLNTGELFF.

The table lists this clonotype with many counts. The chain links TRBV2 to TRBJ2-5; 7 bases are shared with TRBD2. CDR3 length: 12 amino acids. Unmatched junction bases numbered 2, after V lost 6 bases and J lost 4 bases. The V gene's germline CDR1 is SNHLY and CDR2 FYNNEI. The CDR3, as DNA: TGTGCCAGCAGGTCGGGGGGAGAGACCCAGTACTTC. Its protein is CASRSGGETQYF.

CDR3 DNA: TGTGCCTGGAGTATGACAGGGAGGGTCGCTGAAGCTTTCTTT. Translation gives CAWSMTGRVAEAFF. The V and J genes are TRBV30 and TRBJ1-1, with 7 bases identical to TRBD1. Trimming removed 2 bases from V and 6 bases from J; junction bases left unmatched: 9. Germline V CDR1 and CDR2: GTSNPN, SVGIG (reference sequence). This CDR3 is 14 amino acids long.

The chain joins TRBV10-3 to TRBJ2-3, with 11 bases matching TRBD2. The CDR3 is 20 amino acids. Trimming cost V 4 bases and J 3 bases; bases outside gene matches: 18. Germline V gene lookup returns CDR1 ENHRY and CDR2 SYGVKD. The CDR3 protein is CAISAQLAGEFWAGTDTQYF. The CDR3 nucleotides read TGTGCCATCAGTGCCCAACTAGCGGGAGAGTTTTGGGCAGGAACAGATACGCAGTATTTT.

This clonotype was detected ten times or more. The CDR3 is CASSYPPGGRFYNEQFF. CDR3 DNA sequence: TGTGCCAGCAGTTACCCCCCGGGCGGGAGGTTCTACAATGAGCAGTTCTTC. This chain uses TRBV6-2 or TRBV6-3 with TRBJ2-1, with 8 nucleotides matching TRBD2. CDR3 size: 17 residues. Germline CDR1 is MNHEY and CDR2 is SVGEGT. V was clipped by 2 bases and J by 3 bases; unmatched bases: 9.

This clonotype was detected ten times or more. The genes are TRBV7-9 and TRBJ1-1, with TRBD1 matching over 7 bases. J gave up 3 bases and V 5 bases, and 3 bases lay outside the gene matches. The germline V gene has CDR1 SEHNR and CDR2 FQNEAQ (reference sequence). This CDR3 comprises 13 residues. The chain's CDR3 is CASSGTDYTEAFF. In DNA form, the CDR3 reads TGTGCCAGCAGCGGGACAGACTACACTGAAGCTTTCTTT.

This clonotype was seen repeatedly, ten times or more. This chain connects TRBV20-1 to TRBJ1-1, with D perhaps TRBD1 (5 bases). Trimming stripped 1 base from V and 4 bases from J, with 13 bases between. Germline V lookup: CDR1 DFQATT, CDR2 SNEGSKA (reference sequence). CDR3 length: 14 amino acids. This CDR3 is CSARGAGRGTEAFF. In DNA form, the CDR3 reads TGCAGTGCTAGAGGGGCAGGGAGGGGCACTGAAGCTTTCTTT.

This sequence joins TRBV6-1 and TRBJ1-5, with a weak D call TRBD1 (6 bases). This CDR3 has 15 residues. CDR1 is MNHNS and CDR2 is SASEGT in the germline V gene. With 1 base removed from V and 4 bases from J, the gap between germline ends came to 11 bases. The CDR3, as DNA: TGTGCCAGCAGTGAAGTGGGGGGGCGGAATCAGCCCCAGCATTTT. Translation gives CASSEVGGRNQPQHF.

This clonotype was recorded at least ten times. The chain employs TRBV29-1 and TRBJ2-7; 9 bases are a match to TRBD2. J was trimmed by 3 bases and V by 5 bases; bases with no gene match: 5. This CDR3 region has 13 residues. Germline V gene lookup returns CDR1 SQVTM and CDR2 ANQGSEA. The CDR3 is CSVRAGGRYEQYF. The CDR3 DNA sequence: TGCAGCGTTAGGGCGGGAGGGCGCTACGAGCAGTACTTC.

This clonotype was detected only a few times. V is TRBV6-5 and J is TRBJ1-2; maybe TRBD1 (5 bases). Trimming took off 4 bases at V and 4 bases at J, with 16 bases between the two ends. The germline gives CDR1 MNHEY, CDR2 SVGAGI. The CDR3 runs to 15 residues. DNA for the CDR3: TGTGCCAGCAGTTCCCCCGCGACAGCCCTCTATGGCTACACCTTC. Its translation is CASSSPATALYGYTF.

The sample holds many counts of this clonotype. V and J are TRBV29-1 and TRBJ2-1, with 9 bases identical to TRBD2. This CDR3 has 13 residues. Trimming took 7 bases from V and 2 from J; bases not matched to a gene: 3. Germline values: CDR1 SQVTM, CDR2 ANQGSEA. The CDR3 nucleotides are TGCAGCGCGCGGGGGGGGGCCTACAATGAGCAGTTCTTC. It translates to CSARGGAYNEQFF.

This clonotype was counted ten times or more. The rearrangement joins TRBV28 to TRBJ1-2; TRBD1 matches 7 bases. CDR3 size: 18 residues. Germline CDR1 and CDR2: MDHEN and SYDVKM. V shed 2 bases, J shed 1 base, and the junction held 13 bases outside the gene matches. CDR3 sequence reads: CASSLDGFGTANNYGYTF. In DNA form, the CDR3 reads TGTGCCAGCAGTTTAGACGGTTTCGGGACAGCTAATAACTATGGCTACACCTTC.